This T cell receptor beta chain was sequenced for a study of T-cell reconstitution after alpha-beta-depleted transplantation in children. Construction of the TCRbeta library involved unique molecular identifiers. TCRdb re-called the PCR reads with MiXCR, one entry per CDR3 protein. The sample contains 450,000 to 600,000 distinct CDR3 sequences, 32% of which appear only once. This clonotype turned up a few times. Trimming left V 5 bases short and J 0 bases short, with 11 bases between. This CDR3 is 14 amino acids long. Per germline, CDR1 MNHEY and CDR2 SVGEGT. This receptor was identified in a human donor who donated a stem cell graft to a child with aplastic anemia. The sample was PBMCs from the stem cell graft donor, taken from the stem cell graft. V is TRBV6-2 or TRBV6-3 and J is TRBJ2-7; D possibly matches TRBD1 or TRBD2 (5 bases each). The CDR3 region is CASSRDQSSYEQYF. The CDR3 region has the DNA TGTGCCAGCAGTCGGGACCAAAGCTCCTACGAGCAGTACTTC.